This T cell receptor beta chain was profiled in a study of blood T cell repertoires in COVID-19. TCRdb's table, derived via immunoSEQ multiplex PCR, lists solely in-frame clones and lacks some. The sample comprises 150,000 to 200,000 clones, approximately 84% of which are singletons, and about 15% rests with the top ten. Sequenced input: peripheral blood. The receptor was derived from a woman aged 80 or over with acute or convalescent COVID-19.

CDR3: CASSVAPQGNTEAFF. Written as DNA, the CDR3 is TGTGCCAGCAGCGTAGCTCCTCAGGGTAACACTGAAGCTTTCTTT. The rearrangement joins TRBV9 to TRBJ1-1; D perhaps matches TRBD1 (5 bases). The germline V and J ends were trimmed by 0 bases and 2 bases, with 11 bases remaining between them. Germline V CDR1 and CDR2: SGDLS, YYNGEE. The CDR3 is 15 amino acids.